This T cell receptor (beta chain) was sequenced during a study of cytomegalovirus exposure and HLA in healthy donors. Healthy individuals who donated bone marrow served as the donors. Remarks on this clone: Its cognate antigen is unknown.

Study-level points and caveats: A later analysis found TCR association rates differed by HLA locus, highest for DRB1 and lowest for HLA-C. An analysis done earlier found most TCR beta V segments productive about 90% or about 30% of the time. As a later analysis showed, several of the most significant clusters appeared to be linked to common viral pathogens.

Both 60 Vbeta primers and 13 Jbeta primers went into the PCR. The method was immunoSEQ multiplex PCR; TCRdb's version includes in-frame clones alone and lacks a portion of them. This sample yields nearly 110,000 clones, of which roughly four fifths are seen a single time; about 6.1% belongs to the top ten. This CDR3 has 17 amino acids. The germline gives CDR1 MGHRA, CDR2 YSYEKL. V gave up 1 base and J gave up 9 bases, with 19 bases separating them. This chain connects TRBV4-1 to TRBJ1-6, with D perhaps matching TRBD1 (5 bases). The receptor comes from a woman in her forties or fifties in good health and CMV-seropositive. The sample taken for sequencing was PBMCs. The CDR3 DNA reads as TGCGCCAGCAGCCAAGCATTTCAGGGAACGAATCGTTCACCCCTCCACTTT. Protein product: CASSQAFQGTNRSPLHF.